This T cell receptor beta chain was captured in a study of OX40 agonist ivuxolimab in advanced cancers. Study-wide context: Dose-escalation cases comprised hepatocellular carcinoma, melanoma, renal cell or head and neck cancer. Three partial responders included one hepatocellular carcinoma patient and two cutaneous melanoma patients.

Generated by immunoSEQ multiplex PCR, the TCRdb table keeps only in-frame clones and is missing some. The top ten clones hold 0.6% to 0.9% of a sample with around 67,000 clones, roughly 80% of them seen once. Germline V gene sequence: CDR1 MNHNS, CDR2 SASEGT. V lost 3 bases and J lost 3, with 9 bases in between. The CDR3 extends over 13 amino acids. As for this clone: Antigen unknown.

Study-level findings and limits: Low levels of normalized T-cell clonal expansion also appeared in some nonresponders. Both blood CD4+ and CD8+ T cells showed clonal growth by week 6 at 0.1 to 3.0 mg/kg.

V and J are TRBV6-1 and TRBJ2-7, with no clear D. The starting material was CD4+ or CD8+ T cells sorted from blood, obtained in a trial of the OX40 agonist ivuxolimab. The sequence came from an adult with an advanced solid tumor such as melanoma, head and neck, liver or kidney cancer. CDR3 amino acids: CASSDLAYYEQYF. CDR3 nucleotide sequence: TGTGCCAGCAGTGATCTCGCATACTACGAGCAGTACTTC.